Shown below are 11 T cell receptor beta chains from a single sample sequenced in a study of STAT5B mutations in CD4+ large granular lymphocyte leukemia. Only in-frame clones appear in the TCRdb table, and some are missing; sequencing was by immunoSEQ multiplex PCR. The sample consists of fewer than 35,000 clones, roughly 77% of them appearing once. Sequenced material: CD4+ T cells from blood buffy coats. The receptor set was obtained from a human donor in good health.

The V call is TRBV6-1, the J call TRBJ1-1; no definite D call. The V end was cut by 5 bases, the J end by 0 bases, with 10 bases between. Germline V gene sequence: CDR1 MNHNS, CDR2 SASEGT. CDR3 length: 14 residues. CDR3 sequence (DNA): TGTGCCAGCAGTATACCCTTGGTGAACACTGAAGCTTTCTTT. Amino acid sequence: CASSIPLVNTEAFF.

Here the CDR3 reads CASSGTGGRDYGYTF. The CDR3 bases are TGTGCCAGCAGCGGGACAGGGGGGAGAGACTATGGCTACACCTTC. J is TRBJ1-2 and V is TRBV28, with TRBD1 identical over 11 bases. The length of the CDR3 is 15 residues. Germline V CDR1 and CDR2: MDHEN, SYDVKM. V lost 6 bases to trimming and J lost 3 bases; unmatched junction nucleotides: 6.

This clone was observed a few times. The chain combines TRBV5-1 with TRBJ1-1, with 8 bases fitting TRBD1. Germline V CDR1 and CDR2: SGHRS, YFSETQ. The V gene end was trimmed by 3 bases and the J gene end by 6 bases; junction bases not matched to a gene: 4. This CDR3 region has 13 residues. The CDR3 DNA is TGCGCCAGCAGCTGGGGACAGGCGGCTGAAGCTTTCTTT. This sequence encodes CASSWGQAAEAFF.

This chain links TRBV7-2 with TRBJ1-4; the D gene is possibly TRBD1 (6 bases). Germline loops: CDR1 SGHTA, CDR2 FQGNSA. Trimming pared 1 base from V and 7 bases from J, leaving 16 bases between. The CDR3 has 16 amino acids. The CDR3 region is CASSLGGGRAGEKLFF. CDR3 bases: TGTGCCAGCAGCTTAGGGGGGGGCAGGGCCGGTGAAAAACTGTTTTTT.

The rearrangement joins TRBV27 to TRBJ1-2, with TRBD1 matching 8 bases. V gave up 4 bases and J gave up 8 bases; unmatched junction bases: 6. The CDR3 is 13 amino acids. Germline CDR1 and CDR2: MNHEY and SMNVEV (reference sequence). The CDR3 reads CASSSLRDRGYTF. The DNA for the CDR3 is TGTGCCAGCAGTTCACTAAGGGACAGGGGCTACACCTTC.

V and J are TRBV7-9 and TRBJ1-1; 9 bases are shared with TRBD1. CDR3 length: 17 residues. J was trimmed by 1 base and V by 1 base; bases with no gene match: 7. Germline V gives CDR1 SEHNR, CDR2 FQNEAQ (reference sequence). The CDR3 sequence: CASSLGVGDRANTEAFF. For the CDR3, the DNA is TGTGCCAGCAGCTTAGGGGTCGGGGACAGGGCGAACACTGAAGCTTTCTTT.

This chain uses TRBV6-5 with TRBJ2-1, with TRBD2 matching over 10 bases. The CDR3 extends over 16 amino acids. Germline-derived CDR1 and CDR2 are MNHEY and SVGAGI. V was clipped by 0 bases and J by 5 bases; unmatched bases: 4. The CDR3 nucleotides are TGTGCCAGCAGTTACTCGAGCGGGGGGGCCCACAATGAGCAGTTCTTC. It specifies CASSYSSGGAHNEQFF.

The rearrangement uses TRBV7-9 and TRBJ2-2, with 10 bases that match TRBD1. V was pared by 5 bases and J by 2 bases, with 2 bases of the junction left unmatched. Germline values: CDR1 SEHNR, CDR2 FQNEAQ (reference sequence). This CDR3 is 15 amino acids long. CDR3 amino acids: CASSLTGGNTGELFF. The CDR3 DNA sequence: TGTGCCAGCAGCCTGACAGGGGGCAACACCGGGGAGCTGTTTTTT.

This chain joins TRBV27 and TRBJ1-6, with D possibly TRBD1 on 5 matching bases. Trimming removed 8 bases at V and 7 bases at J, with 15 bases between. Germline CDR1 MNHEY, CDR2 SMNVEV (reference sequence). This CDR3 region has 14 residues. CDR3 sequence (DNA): TGTGCCAGCCGGTGGGCAGGGAGGAATTCACCCCTCCACTTT. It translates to CASRWAGRNSPLHF.

The CDR3 DNA sequence: TGTGCCAGCAGCACAGGGGTGACCTCCTACGAGCAGTACTTC. Translating gives CASSTGVTSYEQYF. The chain carries TRBV6-6 and TRBJ2-7; 7 bases fit TRBD1. CDR1 and CDR2 (germline): MNHNY, SVGAGI (reference sequence). With V trimmed by 6 bases and J by 0 bases, 5 bases remained unmatched. This CDR3 has 14 residues.

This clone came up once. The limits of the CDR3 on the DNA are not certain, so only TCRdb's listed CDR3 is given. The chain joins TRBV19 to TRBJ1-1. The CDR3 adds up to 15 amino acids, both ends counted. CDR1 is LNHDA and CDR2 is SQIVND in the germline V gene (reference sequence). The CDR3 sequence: CASTSERARYTEAFF.